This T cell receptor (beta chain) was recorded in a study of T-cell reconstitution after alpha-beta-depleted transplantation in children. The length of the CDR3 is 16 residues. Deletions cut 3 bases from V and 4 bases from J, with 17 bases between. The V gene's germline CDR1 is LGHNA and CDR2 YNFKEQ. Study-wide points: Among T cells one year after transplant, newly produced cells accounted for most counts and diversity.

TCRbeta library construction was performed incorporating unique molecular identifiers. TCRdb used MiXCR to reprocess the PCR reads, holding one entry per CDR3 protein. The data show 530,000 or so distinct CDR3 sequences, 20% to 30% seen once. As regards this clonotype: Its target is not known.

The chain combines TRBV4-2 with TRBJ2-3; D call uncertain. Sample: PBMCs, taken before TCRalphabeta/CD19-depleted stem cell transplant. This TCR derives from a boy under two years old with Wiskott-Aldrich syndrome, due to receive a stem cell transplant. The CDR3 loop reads CASSQEPGPRADTQYF. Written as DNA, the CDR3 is TGTGCCAGCAGCCAGGAACCGGGCCCCCGAGCAGATACGCAGTATTTT.